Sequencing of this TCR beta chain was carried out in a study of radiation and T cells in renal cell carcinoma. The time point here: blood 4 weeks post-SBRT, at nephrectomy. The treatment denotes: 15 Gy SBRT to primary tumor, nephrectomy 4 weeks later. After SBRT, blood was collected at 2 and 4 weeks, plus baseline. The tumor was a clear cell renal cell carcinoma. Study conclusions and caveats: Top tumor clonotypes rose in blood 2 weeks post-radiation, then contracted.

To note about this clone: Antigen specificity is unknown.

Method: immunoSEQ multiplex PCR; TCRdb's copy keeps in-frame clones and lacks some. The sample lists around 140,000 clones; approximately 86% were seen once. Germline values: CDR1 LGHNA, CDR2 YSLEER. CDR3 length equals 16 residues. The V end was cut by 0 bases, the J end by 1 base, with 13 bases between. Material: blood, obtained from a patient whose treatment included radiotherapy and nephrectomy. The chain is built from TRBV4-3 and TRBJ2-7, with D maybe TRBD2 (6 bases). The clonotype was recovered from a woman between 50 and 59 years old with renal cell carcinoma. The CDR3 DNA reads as TGCGCCAGCAGCCAAGAGACGGGGGAGGCGTCCTACGAGCAGTACTTC. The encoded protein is CASSQETGEASYEQYF.